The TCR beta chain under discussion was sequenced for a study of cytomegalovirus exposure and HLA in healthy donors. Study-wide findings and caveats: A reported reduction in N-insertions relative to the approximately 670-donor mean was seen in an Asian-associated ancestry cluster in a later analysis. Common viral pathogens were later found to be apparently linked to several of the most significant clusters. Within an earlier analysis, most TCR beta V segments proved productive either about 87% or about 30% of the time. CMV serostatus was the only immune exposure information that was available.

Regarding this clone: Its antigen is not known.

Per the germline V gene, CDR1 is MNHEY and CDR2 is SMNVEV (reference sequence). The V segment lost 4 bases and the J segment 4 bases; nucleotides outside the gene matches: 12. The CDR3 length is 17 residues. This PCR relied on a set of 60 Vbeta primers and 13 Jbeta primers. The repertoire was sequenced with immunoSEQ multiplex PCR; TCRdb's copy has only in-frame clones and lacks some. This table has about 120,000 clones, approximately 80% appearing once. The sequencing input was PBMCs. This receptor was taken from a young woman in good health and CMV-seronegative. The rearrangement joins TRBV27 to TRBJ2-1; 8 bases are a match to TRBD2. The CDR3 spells CASSSVPGLGIYNEQFF. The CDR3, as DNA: TGTGCCAGCAGTTCCGTACCGGGACTAGGTATTTACAATGAGCAGTTCTTC.